This T cell receptor (beta chain) stems from a study of T-cell reconstitution after alpha-beta-depleted transplantation in children. This CDR3 has 15 residues. CDR1 and CDR2 from the germline V gene are DFQATT and SNEGSKA (reference sequence). The V end was cut by 5 bases, the J end by 3 bases, with 16 bases between. This clonotype has more than one count but fewer than ten. Unique molecular identifiers were incorporated into the prepared TCRbeta library. TCRdb re-called the PCR reads with MiXCR, one entry per CDR3 protein. The sample has approximately 400,000 distinct CDR3 sequences, approximately 11% seen once; the top ten hold over 4.5%.

The V call is TRBV20-1, the J call TRBJ1-4; D remains ambiguous. This sequence originates from a human donor who donated a stem cell graft to a child with acute myeloid leukemia. Sample: PBMCs from the stem cell graft donor, taken from the stem cell graft. CDR3 loop: CSARASREANEKLFF. CDR3 coding DNA: TGCAGTGCTCGGGCCTCCCGAGAGGCTAATGAAAAACTGTTTTTT.